The source of this T cell receptor beta chain is a study of T-cell reconstitution after alpha-beta-depleted transplantation in children. Germline CDR1 and CDR2: MNHEY and SMNVEV (reference sequence). This CDR3 contains 16 residues. With V trimmed by 3 bases and J by 4 bases, 5 bases remained unmatched. This sample's TCRbeta library carried unique molecular identifier barcodes. MiXCR, run by TCRdb on the PCR reads, gives a single entry per CDR3 protein. The sample has approximately 130,000 distinct CDR3 sequences, approximately 8.7% seen once. This chain uses TRBV27 with TRBJ2-2; 10 bases agree with TRBD2. The source material was PBMCs, mostly from graft donor cells, sampled 180 days after TCRalphabeta/CD19-depleted stem cell transplant. The clonotype originates from a girl under three years old who had a stem cell transplant for combined immunodeficiency, so the T cells may come from the graft donor. CDR3 loop: CASSFLLAGPTGELFF. DNA for the CDR3: TGTGCCAGCAGTTTTTTACTAGCGGGACCCACCGGGGAGCTGTTTTTT.